The 14 T cell receptor beta chains listed next were all sequenced from one sample in a study of OX40 agonist ivuxolimab in advanced cancers. Clones were sequenced by immunoSEQ multiplex PCR, and TCRdb holds only the in-frame ones, with some missing. The table records 70,000 to 80,000 clones, 86% of them present only once. This material consisted of CD4+ or CD8+ T cells sorted from blood, taken in a trial of the OX40 agonist ivuxolimab. These receptors were collected from an adult with an advanced solid tumor such as melanoma, head and neck, liver or kidney cancer.

By its share, this clone is medium-sized. The chain combines TRBV5-1 with TRBJ2-5, with D perhaps TRBD2 (6 bases). Germline V gene sequence: CDR1 SGHRS, CDR2 YFSETQ. The CDR3 length is 15 residues. Trimming cost V 0 bases and J 4 bases, with 13 bases left between them. CDR3 in DNA: TGCGCCAGCAGCTTGGGTGGAGGAGGGGCAGAGACCCAGTACTTC. It yields the protein CASSLGGGGAETQYF.

There are a few counts of this clone. This chain joins TRBV19 and TRBJ1-6; 8 bases are shared with TRBD1. Trimming removed 4 bases from V and 0 bases from J; junction bases left unmatched: 2. Germline V CDR1 and CDR2: LNHDA, SQIVND (reference sequence). This CDR3 has 16 amino acids. The CDR3 sequence: CASSKGQDSYNSPLHF. The CDR3 DNA sequence: TGTGCCAGTAGTAAGGGACAGGACTCCTATAATTCACCCCTCCACTTT.

The V call is TRBV18, the J call TRBJ2-5; D may be TRBD1 or TRBD2 (5 bases each). V was clipped by 5 bases and J by 5 bases, with 9 bases between them. Germline CDR1 is KGHSH and CDR2 is LQKENI. The CDR3 sequence is 12 residues long. The CDR3: CASSRDRETQYF. The CDR3 nucleotides read TGTGCCAGCTCAAGGGACCGGGAGACCCAGTACTTC.

This rearrangement joins TRBV7-3 to TRBJ1-5; D call uncertain. The CDR3 is 16 amino acids. Germline assignment: CDR1 SGHTA and CDR2 FQGTGA. V lost 1 base, J lost 3 bases, and 13 bases lay in between. The CDR3 loop is CASSLNAGVNNQPQHF. CDR3 nucleotides: TGTGCCAGCAGCTTAAATGCGGGTGTGAACAATCAGCCCCAGCATTTT.

V usage is TRBV19 and J usage is TRBJ1-5; D ambiguous. Germline lookup yields CDR1 LNHDA and CDR2 SQIVND (reference sequence). Trimming shortened V by 1 base and J by 0 bases, and 7 bases separated the two germline ends. The CDR3 sequence is 15 residues long. In nucleotides, the CDR3 is TGTGCCAGTAGTATAGGCAGGAATAGCAATCAGCCCCAGCATTTT. This encodes CASSIGRNSNQPQHF.

J is TRBJ2-1 and V is TRBV7-2, with 9 bases aligning to TRBD2. Trimming cost V 5 bases and J 1 base; bases outside gene matches: 6. CDR3 length: 16 amino acids. Looked up from germline, CDR1 is SGHTA and CDR2 is FQGNSA. The chain's CDR3 is CASSAGGPPSYNEQFF. CDR3 DNA: TGTGCCAGCAGCGCGGGAGGGCCCCCGTCCTACAATGAGCAGTTCTTC.

The chain employs TRBV28 and TRBJ2-7; TRBD2 matches 7 bases. There are 13 residues in the CDR3. The V gene's germline CDR1 is MDHEN and CDR2 SYDVKM. J was trimmed by 3 bases and V by 7 bases; bases with no gene match: 6. The CDR3 DNA sequence: TGTGCCAGCAATGCCGGACTAGACTACGAGCAGTACTTC. It encodes CASNAGLDYEQYF.

The chain links TRBV18 to TRBJ2-7; 8 nucleotides line up with TRBD1. This CDR3 region has 16 residues. Germline V gene sequence: CDR1 KGHSH, CDR2 LQKENI. Trimming took 6 bases from V and 6 from J; bases not matched to a gene: 16. CDR3 sequence reads: CASSSNAGSGGFEQYF. The CDR3 bases are TGTGCCAGCTCCTCGAACGCGGGGTCAGGGGGCTTCGAGCAGTACTTC.

This chain connects TRBV11-2 to TRBJ1-5; TRBD1 matches at 12 bases. This CDR3 spans 16 amino acids. Germline assignment: CDR1 SGHAT and CDR2 FQNNGV. V lost 5 bases to trimming and J lost 5 bases; unmatched junction nucleotides: 7. The CDR3 DNA follows: TGTGCCAGCAGCCCTCCGGGACAGGGGGCCCATCAGCCCCAGCATTTT. Its protein is CASSPPGQGAHQPQHF.

The chain carries TRBV4-2 and TRBJ1-1; 10 nucleotides match TRBD1. This CDR3 has 16 residues. V was clipped by 5 bases and J by 5 bases; unmatched bases: 11. Per germline, CDR1 LGHNA and CDR2 YNFKEQ. The CDR3, as DNA: TGTGCCAGCAGCGCCCCCGGGACAGGGGCTAGAACTGAAGCTTTCTTT. Protein sequence: CASSAPGTGARTEAFF.

The chain carries TRBV18 and TRBJ2-4, with 7 bases fitting TRBD1. The V gene's germline CDR1 is KGHSH and CDR2 LQKENI. V was clipped by 1 base and J by 5 bases; unmatched bases: 2. CDR3 length equals 14 residues. CDR3 DNA: TGTGCCAGCTCACCACGGACAGGAGAAAACATTCAGTACTTC. Its protein is CASSPRTGENIQYF.

The chain links TRBV29-1 to TRBJ1-1, with TRBD1 identical over 7 bases. There are 12 residues in the CDR3. CDR1 SQVTM and CDR2 ANQGSEA come from the germline V gene. CDR3 residues: CSLNRGGTEAFF. For the CDR3, the DNA is TGCAGTCTTAACAGGGGAGGCACTGAAGCTTTCTTT.

This chain uses TRBV19 with TRBJ1-5; D is ambiguous. Looked up from germline, CDR1 is LNHDA and CDR2 is SQIVND (reference sequence). This CDR3 contains 16 residues. V dropped 3 bases and J dropped 1 base, with 13 bases sitting between them. In DNA, the CDR3 is TGTGCCAGTAGTATCCGCCGGATGAGGAGCAATCAGCCCCAGCATTTT. Amino acid sequence: CASSIRRMRSNQPQHF. The whole variable domain, filled in from reference TRBV19 and TRBJ1-5, reads DGGITQSPKYLFRKEGQNVTLSCEQNLNHDAMYWYRQDPGQGLRLIYYSQIVNDFQKGDIAEGYSVSREKKESFPLTVTSAQKNPTAFYLCASSIRRMRSNQPQHFGDGTRLSIL.

The rearrangement joins TRBV19 to TRBJ2-3; TRBD2 aligns across 8 bases. Germline V CDR1 and CDR2: LNHDA, SQIVND (reference sequence). Trimming cost V 4 bases and J 4 bases; bases outside gene matches: 7. The CDR3 length is 15 residues. The CDR3 DNA sequence: TGTGCCAGTAGTAATAAGGGACTAGTCTCAGATACGCAGTATTTT. It translates to CASSNKGLVSDTQYF.